The present T cell receptor beta chain was sequenced within a study of shared clonotypes between healthy human individuals. Between the trimmed V and J ends, which lost 6 bases and 4 bases, there was a span of 12 bases. This CDR3 has 14 residues. Germline CDR1 LNHDA, CDR2 SQIVND (reference sequence). The protocol was immunoSEQ multiplex PCR, while the TCRdb copy is restricted to in-frame clones and leaves out a portion. This table holds 2 million to 2.5 million clones, 95% found once. The chain is built from TRBV19 and TRBJ2-2; maybe TRBD1 (5 bases). Sequenced material: naive CD4+ T cells sorted from blood. Sample subset: CD45RA+ positively selected. This receptor was taken from a man younger than 30 in good health. This CDR3 is CASRSGSSTGELFF. In nucleotides, the CDR3 is TGTGCCAGTAGATCAGGGTCGAGCACCGGGGAGCTGTTTTTT. Filled out from reference TRBV19 and TRBJ2-2, the complete variable domain reads DGGITQSPKYLFRKEGQNVTLSCEQNLNHDAMYWYRQDPGQGLRLIYYSQIVNDFQKGDIAEGYSVSREKKESFPLTVTSAQKNPTAFYLCASRSGSSTGELFFGEGSRLTVL.